This T cell receptor (beta chain) derives from a study of identifying expanded T cells in peripheral blood (dated by TCRdb to between 2019 and 2020). Context from the whole study: Separate aliquots of the same genomic DNA pool were sequenced to produce technical replicates, and four replicates were compared in pairs.

In its sample, this clone was seen once. What this receptor recognizes is not known. No base-level quality is on record; no much larger clone is a single base apart. Points the paper makes about the study in general: The binomial model flagged 0.9 to 1.5 differentially abundant clones between technical replicates but about 15 over approximately 2 weeks and 19 over around four weeks. The authors expected biological variance in healthy repertoires might increase further over much longer intervals such as months to years. Across all healthy-donor time intervals, the beta-binomial model significantly lowered both the number of clones called differentially abundant and the false-positive rate. In all healthy donors, the variance in clone template counts between samples taken two weeks apart rose significantly as total template count increased.

TCRbeta CDR3 regions were profiled with the immunoSEQ Assay using bias-controlled multiplex PCR amplification of genomic DNA. From the authors' description of their analysis: To quantify the absolute abundance of each unique TCRbeta CDR3 region, the sequences were collapsed and filtered. Differential abundance was assessed using a binomial (Fisher-equivalent) model and a beta-binomial model in which time-dependent variance fitted from healthy donors was added. Clones with fewer than 5 combined templates were excluded, and clones with Benjamini-Hochberg FDR below 0.01 were called differentially abundant. The form v = (b*log(k)+a)^2 was used to model beta-binomial variance as a function of total template count across the two samples. TCRdb took over this immuneACCESS table, retaining in-frame rearrangements with V and J assigned. Such tables are incomplete; in checked studies, under half of the missing clones stem from an unresolved V gene, and the remainder is unexplained. V, J and clone size derive from that table, while D and trimming were established from the DNA sequence. The sample table records 60,000 to 70,000 clones; approximately 83% of these occur just once. The ten largest clones add up to over 15% of the sample.

Trimming removed 5 bases from V and 5 bases from J; the gene matches leave 1 base unexplained. From cysteine to phenylalanine, the CDR3 is 12 amino acids long. Solely the CDR3 DNA is kept, with 36 bases framed from the first base. CDR1 and CDR2 are drawn from the germline V gene: SGHTA, FQGTGA. No immune events, such as infections, were documented for the healthy donors during the collection period. To calibrate time-dependent variance in a beta-binomial model of T-cell clone differential abundance, blood repertoires from healthy donors were used as a training cohort. The training cohort was composed of about 10 healthy donors, 3 female and 7 male. Donor ages ranged from about 29 to 70 years, with an average of roughly 47 years. Whole blood was collected from each healthy donor at three time points spaced roughly two weeks apart and obtained from a commercial supplier. Genomic DNA was extracted from unsorted whole blood for immunosequencing.

In this chain, TRBV7-3 is recombined with TRBJ2-3, and 7 bases in between align with TRBD2. This sequence originates from a person aged 18 to 75 in good health. The material sequenced was blood. The DNA sequence reads TGTGCCAGCAGCGGGAGGGGAGATACGCAGTATTTT. Translated, it gives CASSGRGDTQYF.